Listed here is a single T cell receptor (beta chain). Its matching antigen is unknown. Per the original data handling: ImmunoSEQ output held junction-only sequences without quality scores, so filtering differed. TCRdb keeps only in-frame clones here, not all; method: immunoSEQ multiplex PCR. The V and J calls and clone size were taken over from that table, and D and trimming were inferred from the DNA. The table includes over 750,000 clones, approximately 96% detected once. This specimen belongs to a study of shared clonotypes between healthy human individuals. Naivety among CD8 cells was defined by CD45RO negativity and positive CCR7 selection, thereby excluding terminally differentiated effector memory CD45RA+ cells. Broader study findings: The naive CD4 repertoires of several donors were compared, and about 5% of clonotypes were shared. Non-shared clonotypes showed lower generation probabilities than clonotypes common to all four donors.

Looked up from germline, CDR1 is GTSNPN and CDR2 is SVGIG (reference sequence). This CDR3 is built from 14 residues. V was trimmed by 5 bases and J by 0 bases, leaving 11 bases between them. The clonotype comes from a man aged 30 to 39 in good health. This sequence joins TRBV30 and TRBJ1-5; possible D gene TRBD1, 6 bases. Sequencing used naive CD8+ T cells sorted from blood. The CDR3 loop reads CAWGGTYSNQPQHF. The CDR3 coding sequence is TGTGCCTGGGGCGGGACATATAGCAATCAGCCCCAGCATTTT.